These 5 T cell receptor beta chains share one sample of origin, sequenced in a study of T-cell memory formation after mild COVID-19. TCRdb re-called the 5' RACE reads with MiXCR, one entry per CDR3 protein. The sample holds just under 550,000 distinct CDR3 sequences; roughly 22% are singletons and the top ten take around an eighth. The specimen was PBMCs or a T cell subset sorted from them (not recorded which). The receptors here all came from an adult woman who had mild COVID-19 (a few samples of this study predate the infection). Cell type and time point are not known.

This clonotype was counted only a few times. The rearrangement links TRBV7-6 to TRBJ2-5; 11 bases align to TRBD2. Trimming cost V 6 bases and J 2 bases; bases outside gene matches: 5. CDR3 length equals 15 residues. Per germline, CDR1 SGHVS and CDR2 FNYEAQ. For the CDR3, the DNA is TGTGCCAGCAGTTATAGCGGGGGGGTACAAGAGACCCAGTACTTC. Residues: CASSYSGGVQETQYF.

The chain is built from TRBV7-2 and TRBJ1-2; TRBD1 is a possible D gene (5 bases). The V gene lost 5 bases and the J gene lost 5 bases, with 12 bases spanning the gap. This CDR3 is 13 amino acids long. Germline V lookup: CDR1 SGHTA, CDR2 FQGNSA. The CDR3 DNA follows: TGTGCCAGCAGCCAAGCACAGGAATATGGCTACACCTTC. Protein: CASSQAQEYGYTF.

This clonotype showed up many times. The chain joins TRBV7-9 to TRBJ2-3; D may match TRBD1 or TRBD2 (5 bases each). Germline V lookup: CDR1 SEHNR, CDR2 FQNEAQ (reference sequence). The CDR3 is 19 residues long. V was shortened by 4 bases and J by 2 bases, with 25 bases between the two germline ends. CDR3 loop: CASSSPAGTPEGYTDTQYF. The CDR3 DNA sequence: TGTGCCAGCAGCTCCCCGGCTGGGACCCCAGAGGGTTACACAGATACGCAGTATTTT.

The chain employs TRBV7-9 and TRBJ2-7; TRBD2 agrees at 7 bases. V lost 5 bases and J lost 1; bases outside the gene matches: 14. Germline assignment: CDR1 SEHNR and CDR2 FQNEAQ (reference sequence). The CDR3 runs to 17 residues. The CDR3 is CASSPRASSGESYEQYF. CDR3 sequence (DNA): TGTGCCAGCAGCCCCCGGGCATCTAGCGGTGAATCCTACGAGCAGTACTTC.

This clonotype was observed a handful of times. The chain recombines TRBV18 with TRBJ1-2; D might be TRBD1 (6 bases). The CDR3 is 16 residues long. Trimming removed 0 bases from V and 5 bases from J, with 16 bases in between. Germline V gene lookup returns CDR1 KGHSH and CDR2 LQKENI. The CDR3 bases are TGTGCCAGCTCACCACCTAGGACAGCTTTCGGGTATGGCTACACCTTC. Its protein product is CASSPPRTAFGYGYTF.